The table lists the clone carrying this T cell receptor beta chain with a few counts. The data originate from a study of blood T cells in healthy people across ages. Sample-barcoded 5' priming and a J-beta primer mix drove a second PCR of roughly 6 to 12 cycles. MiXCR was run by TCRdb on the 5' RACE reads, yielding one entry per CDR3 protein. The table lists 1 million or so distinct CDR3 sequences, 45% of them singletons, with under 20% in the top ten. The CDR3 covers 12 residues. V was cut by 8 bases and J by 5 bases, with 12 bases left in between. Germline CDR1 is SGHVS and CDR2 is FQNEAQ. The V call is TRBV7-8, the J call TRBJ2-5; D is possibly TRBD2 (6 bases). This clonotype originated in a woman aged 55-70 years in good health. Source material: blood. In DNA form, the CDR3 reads TGTGCCAGCGCGGGGTCAGGCGAGACCCAGTACTTC. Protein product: CASAGSGETQYF.